This T cell receptor (beta chain) was sequenced during a study of blood T cell repertoires in COVID-19. Study summary: Some COVID-19 samples were acute and others convalescent; all came from the United States, Italy and Spain.

There are a few counts of this clone. V trimming: 0 bases; J trimming: 4 bases; junction bases outside the gene matches: 4. Germline lookup yields CDR1 LGHDT and CDR2 YNNKEL (reference sequence). This CDR3 has 16 residues. In the original workflow: Amplifying reference gene primers gave estimates of nucleated cell counts. Libraries were prepared by immunoSEQ multiplex PCR; TCRdb keeps only in-frame clonotypes and omits some of them. V and J calls and clone size are those listed in that table; D and trimming were worked out from the DNA. The sample records 300,000 or so clones, around 89% being singletons.

The sequenced sample consisted of peripheral blood. The sequence derives from a young woman who had recovered from COVID-19. The V gene is TRBV3-1 (or the pseudogene TRBV3-2), the J gene TRBJ2-1; 9 nucleotides align to TRBD2. CDR3 in DNA: TGTGCCAGCAGCCAAGATGAGAGCGGGGGGTACAATGAGCAGTTCTTC. This sequence encodes CASSQDESGGYNEQFF.